This TCR beta chain was captured in a study of metastatic and nonmetastatic thyroid tumors. Study in general: Repertoire data that came from the blood and tumor or nodule tissue of malignant and benign thyroid patients were compared. Study-wide findings and caveats: Versus benign nodules, malignant thyroid tumors reportedly had significantly higher TCR beta diversity, in blood and tumor.

How the authors handled the data: A classifier of distant metastasis in papillary thyroid cancer was built from CDR3 differences (across clinicopathological groups). TCRdb ran MiXCR on the PCR reads. TCRdb's processing, not the study's, gives the V and J calls here. In the table there are about 35,000 clones, roughly 29% of which are singletons. Trimming stripped 3 bases from V and 3 bases from J, with 21 bases between. The CDR3 loop spans 17 amino acids. The V gene's germline CDR1 is MNHNS and CDR2 SASEGT. Relative to its sample, this clone is medium-sized (0.01 to 0.1%). Its antigen is undetermined. Prior to thyroid surgery, none of the patients had received any treatment.

V usage is TRBV6-1 and J usage is TRBJ2-7; the D gene is possibly TRBD2 (5 bases). The clonotype was recovered from a female donor with papillary thyroid cancer or a benign thyroid nodule (not recorded which). Some clones in this sample may be carry-over from other donors' samples. Sequenced sample: blood. CDR3 nucleotide sequence: TGTGCCAGCAGTGAGGTCCTAGCACAGAGACGGGGCTACGAGCAGTACTTC. It translates to CASSEVLAQRRGYEQYF.